The 20 T cell receptor beta chains listed next were all sequenced from one sample in a study of regulatory T cells in long-lasting Graves disease. Time point given: persistent/refractory GD, antithyroid drugs over 5 years with positive TRAb. Extracted RNA from PBMCs served as the source of the TCR library. Through Arm-PCR of CDR3 regions and iRepertoire HTBI primers, TCR beta libraries were built. One entry per CDR3 protein results from TCRdb running MiXCR on the multiplex PCR reads. The table records about 400,000 distinct CDR3 sequences, around 20% of them present only once. The input for sequencing was peripheral blood mononuclear cells (PBMCs), taken when the disease was refractory, from a patient treated with antithyroid drugs. The receptors were gathered from a female donor with Graves disease.

This clonotype was found many times. V gene TRBV30 combines with J gene TRBJ1-2; D is uncertain. The germline V gene has CDR1 GTSNPN and CDR2 SVGIG (reference sequence). V was shortened by 4 bases and J by 4 bases, with 7 bases between the two germline ends. The CDR3 covers 11 residues. CDR3 DNA sequence: TGTGCCTGGATGTGGGGCTATGGCTACACCTTC. Translating it yields CAWMWGYGYTF. The full variable domain, its missing parts supplied by reference TRBV30 and TRBJ1-2, is SQTIHQWPATLVQPVGSPLSLECTVEGTSNPNLYWYRQAAGRGLQLLFYSVGIGQISSEVPQNLSASRPQDRQFILSSKKLLLSDSGFYLCAWMWGYGYTFGSGTRLTVV.

This clonotype was observed a handful of times. The chain uses TRBV19 and TRBJ2-7, with D possibly TRBD1 on 7 matching bases. The germline gives CDR1 LNHDA, CDR2 SQIVND (reference sequence). This CDR3 contains 13 residues. Trimming took off 10 bases at V and 5 bases at J, with 18 bases between the two ends. CDR3 residues: CATKGGGMNEQYF. In DNA form, the CDR3 reads TGTGCCACCAAAGGAGGGGGCATGAACGAGCAGTACTTC.

This clonotype was observed once. The V call is TRBV6-5, the J call TRBJ2-6; D unresolved. Trimming left V 2 bases short and J 0 bases short, with 8 bases between. The CDR3 is 16 residues long. Germline lookup yields CDR1 MNHEY and CDR2 SVGAGI. The CDR3 DNA sequence: TGTGCCAGCAGTTACCTGGGCCACTCTGGGGCCAACGTCCTGACTTTC. It encodes CASSYLGHSGANVLTF.

This chain joins TRBV20-1 and TRBJ2-7; 11 bases align to TRBD2. V dropped 6 bases and J dropped 2; count of bases not matched to a gene: 6. The CDR3 loop spans 14 amino acids. Germline V gene sequence: CDR1 DFQATT, CDR2 SNEGSKA (reference sequence). Written as DNA, the CDR3 is TGCAGTGCCGATGGGACTAGCGGTCCCTACGAGCAGTACTTC. Encoded protein: CSADGTSGPYEQYF.

The sample holds a few counts of this clonotype. The rearrangement joins TRBV5-5 to TRBJ2-7, with D unclear. V was clipped by 4 bases and J by 2 bases, with 13 bases between them. Looked up from germline, CDR1 is SGHKS and CDR2 is YYEKEE (reference sequence). This CDR3 has 14 residues. The CDR3 DNA follows: TGTGCCAGCAGCATAATCGGAACTCCCTACGAGCAGTACTTC. Its protein is CASSIIGTPYEQYF.

This clonotype was seen a few times. This may arise from a read error, as a much more abundant clone is one base away. The chain links TRBV11-2 to TRBJ1-1; a weak D match, TRBD1 (6 bases). The CDR3 covers 13 residues. CDR1 and CDR2 from the germline V gene are SGHAT and FQNNGV. The CDR3 DNA reads TGTGTCAGCAGCGCGTCGCAGGGGACTGAAGCTTTCTTT. As protein: CVSSASQGTEAFF.

The chain uses TRBV6-1 and TRBJ1-5, with D tentatively TRBD1 (6 bases). CDR3 length equals 15 residues. CDR1 and CDR2 (germline): MNHNS, SASEGT. V shed 4 bases and J shed 4 bases, with 14 bases lying between them. The CDR3 region is CASSAQGLANQPQHF. The CDR3 nucleotides read TGTGCCAGCAGTGCACAGGGTTTGGCAAATCAGCCCCAGCATTTT.

On this clonotype: This probably arose from a read error, given a far larger clone one base away. The conserved final phenylalanine or tryptophan is absent from the CDR3, which likely points to a read error. The gene calls are TRBV6-2 or TRBV6-3 and TRBJ2-5, with D hard to call. The CDR3 sequence is 13 residues long. V shed 6 bases and J shed 5 bases, with 13 bases lying between them. From germline, CDR1 is MNHEY and CDR2 SVGEGT. The CDR3 loop reads CASSQGPVETQYS. As DNA, the CDR3 is TGTGCCAGCAGCCAAGGGCCGGTTGAGACCCAGTACTCC.

This clonotype showed up many times. The V gene is TRBV11-2, the J gene TRBJ2-7, with 8 bases aligning to TRBD1. After removal of 4 bases from V and 3 bases from J, the junction contained 5 bases not matched to a gene. This CDR3 spans 14 amino acids. Germline assignment: CDR1 SGHAT and CDR2 FQNNGV. Written as DNA, the CDR3 is TGTGCCAGCAGCTACGACAGGGGACTCTACGAGCAGTACTTC. It is translated as CASSYDRGLYEQYF.

This chain connects TRBV2 to TRBJ2-7, with unresolved D. Germline V gives CDR1 SNHLY, CDR2 FYNNEI. The CDR3 consists of 12 residues. Trimming took 2 bases from V and 3 from J, leaving 5 bases between them. This chain's CDR3 is CASSERSYEQYF. The CDR3 coding sequence is TGTGCCAGCAGTGAACGCAGCTACGAGCAGTACTTC.

The chain has TRBV2 and TRBJ1-3; maybe TRBD1 (6 bases). Trimming pared 1 base from V and 0 bases from J, leaving 10 bases between. Germline lookup yields CDR1 SNHLY and CDR2 FYNNEI. The CDR3 has 16 residues. CDR3 sequence: CASSEGGGFSGNTIYF. The DNA of the CDR3 is TGTGCCAGCAGTGAAGGCGGGGGCTTCTCTGGAAACACCATATATTTT.

This clonotype was counted between two and nine times. This may arise from a read error, as a much more abundant clone is one base away. This sequence joins TRBV27 and TRBJ2-7, with 8 bases matching TRBD2. This CDR3 region has 14 residues. J was trimmed by 4 bases and V by 8 bases; bases with no gene match: 10. Germline V lookup: CDR1 MNHEY, CDR2 SMNVEV (reference sequence). The CDR3 reads CASHSGTRFYEQYF. The CDR3 DNA reads TGTGCCAGCCACTCCGGGACTAGATTTTACGAGCAGTACTTC.

There are many counts of this clonotype. The chain joins TRBV11-2 to TRBJ2-5, with D possibly matching TRBD2 (5 bases). Trimming stripped 1 base from V and 6 bases from J, with 15 bases between. CDR1 is SGHAT and CDR2 is FQNNGV in the germline V gene. There are 15 residues in the CDR3. In nucleotides, the CDR3 is TGTGCCAGCAGCTTAGGGACTGAGCGAGTTAAGACCCAGTACTTC. Protein: CASSLGTERVKTQYF.

The V and J genes are TRBV20-1 and TRBJ2-2; the D is unclear. There are 12 residues in the CDR3. The V gene lost 2 bases and the J gene lost 0 bases, with 1 base spanning the gap. Germline CDR1 DFQATT, CDR2 SNEGSKA (reference sequence). The CDR3 region has the DNA TGCAGTGCTAGACCGAACACCGGGGAGCTGTTTTTT. Translation gives CSARPNTGELFF.

This clonotype was counted a few times. The rearrangement uses TRBV5-1 and TRBJ2-5; 14 bases agree with TRBD2. The CDR3 runs 17 residues. Trimming removed 4 bases from V and 5 bases from J; junction bases left unmatched: 10. The germline V gene has CDR1 SGHRS and CDR2 YFSETQ. The CDR3 bases are TGCGCCAGCAGCCCCGGGACTAGCGGGAGTCATTTGGAGACCCAGTACTTC. This translates into CASSPGTSGSHLETQYF.

The chain joins TRBV7-2 to TRBJ1-5; the D is unclear. With 5 bases removed from V and 2 bases from J, the gap between germline ends came to 10 bases. The CDR3 spans 14 residues. Germline V gene sequence: CDR1 SGHTA, CDR2 FQGNSA. The CDR3 nucleotides are TGTGCCAGCAGCCTGACGGAAGGCAATCAGCCCCAGCATTTT. It is translated as CASSLTEGNQPQHF.

The chain combines TRBV2 with TRBJ2-2, with D hard to call. Germline assignment: CDR1 SNHLY and CDR2 FYNNEI. V was pared by 10 bases and J by 3 bases, with 12 bases between. This CDR3 comprises 13 residues. The CDR3 region is CATTTTYTGELFF. CDR3 DNA sequence: TGTGCCACCACGACAACTTACACCGGGGAGCTGTTTTTT. Drawing the rest from reference TRBV2 and TRBJ2-2, the complete variable domain is EPEVTQTPSHQVTQMGQEVILRCVPISNHLYFYWYRQILGQKVEFLVSFYNNEISEKSEIFDDQFSVERPDGSNFTLKIRSTKLEDSAMYFCATTTTYTGELFFGEGSRLTVL.

This clonotype came up many times. The chain is built from TRBV6-2 or TRBV6-3 and TRBJ1-2, with D unclear. The CDR3 is made up of 13 amino acids. The germline CDR1 and CDR2 sequences are MNHEY and SVGEGT. Trimming cost V 5 bases and J 7 bases, with 14 bases left between them. CDR3 DNA sequence: TGTGCCAGCAGTGCTCGTCTGCTTTCTGGCTACACCTTC. It translates to CASSARLLSGYTF.

This chain links TRBV30 with TRBJ1-5; D may be TRBD1 (6 bases). The CDR3 is 15 amino acids. Trimming removed 0 bases from V and 4 bases from J, with 13 bases in between. Germline assignment: CDR1 GTSNPN and CDR2 SVGIG (reference sequence). The CDR3 DNA reads as TGTGCCTGGAGTGTAGGACAGTTTGGGAATCAGCCCCAGCATTTT. This encodes CAWSVGQFGNQPQHF. Full variable domain (outside the CDR3, taken from reference TRBV30 and TRBJ1-5): SQTIHQWPATLVQPVGSPLSLECTVEGTSNPNLYWYRQAAGRGLQLLFYSVGIGQISSEVPQNLSASRPQDRQFILSSKKLLLSDSGFYLCAWSVGQFGNQPQHFGDGTRLSIL.

The V and J genes are TRBV7-2 and TRBJ1-4; D possibly corresponds to TRBD1 (5 bases). Trimming shortened V by 1 base and J by 5 bases, and 14 bases separated the two germline ends. This CDR3 has 16 residues. Germline V CDR1 and CDR2: SGHTA, FQGNSA. The CDR3 coding sequence is TGTGCCAGCAGCTTAGGAGAAGGACACCTAAATGAAAAACTGTTTTTT. Translating gives CASSLGEGHLNEKLFF.